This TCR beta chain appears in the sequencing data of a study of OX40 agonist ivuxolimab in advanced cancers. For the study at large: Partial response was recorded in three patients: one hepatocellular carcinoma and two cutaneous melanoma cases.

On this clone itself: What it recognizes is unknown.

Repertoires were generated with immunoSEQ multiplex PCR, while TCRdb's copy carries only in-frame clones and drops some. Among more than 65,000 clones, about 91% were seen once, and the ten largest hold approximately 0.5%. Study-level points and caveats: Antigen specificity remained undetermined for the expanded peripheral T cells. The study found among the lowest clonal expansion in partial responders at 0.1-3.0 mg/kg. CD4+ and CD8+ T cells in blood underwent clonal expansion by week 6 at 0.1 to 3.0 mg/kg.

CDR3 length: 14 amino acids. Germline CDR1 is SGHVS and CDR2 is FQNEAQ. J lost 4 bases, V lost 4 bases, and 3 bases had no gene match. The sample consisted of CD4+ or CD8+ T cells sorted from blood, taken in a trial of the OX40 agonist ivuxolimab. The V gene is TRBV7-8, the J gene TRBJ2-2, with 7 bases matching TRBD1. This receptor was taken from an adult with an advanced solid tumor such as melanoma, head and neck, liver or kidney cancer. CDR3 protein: CASSSTGATGELFF. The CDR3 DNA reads TGTGCCAGCAGCTCAACAGGGGCCACCGGGGAGCTGTTTTTT.